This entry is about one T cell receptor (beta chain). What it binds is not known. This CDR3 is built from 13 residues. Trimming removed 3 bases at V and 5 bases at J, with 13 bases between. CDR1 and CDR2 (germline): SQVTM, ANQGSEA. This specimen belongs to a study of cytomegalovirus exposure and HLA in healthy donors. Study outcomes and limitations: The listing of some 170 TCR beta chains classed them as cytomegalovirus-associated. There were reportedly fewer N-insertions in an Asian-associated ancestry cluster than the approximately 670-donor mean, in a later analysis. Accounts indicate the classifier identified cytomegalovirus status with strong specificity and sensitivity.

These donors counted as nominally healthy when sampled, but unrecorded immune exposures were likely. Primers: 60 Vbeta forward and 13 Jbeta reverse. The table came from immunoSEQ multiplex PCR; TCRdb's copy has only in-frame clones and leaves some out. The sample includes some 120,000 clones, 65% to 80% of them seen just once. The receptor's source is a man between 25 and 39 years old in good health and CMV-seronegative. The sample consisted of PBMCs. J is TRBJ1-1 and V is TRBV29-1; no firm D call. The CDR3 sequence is CSVELPGRTEAFF. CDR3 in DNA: TGCAGCGTTGAGTTGCCGGGAAGGACTGAAGCTTTCTTT.